The 15 T cell receptor beta chains given below trace back to one sample, sequenced in a study of regulatory T cells in long-lasting Graves disease. Regarding time point: newly diagnosed GD, antithyroid drugs for less than 3 months. The authors made the TCR library using RNA they extracted from PBMCs. Building the TCR beta libraries relied on iRepertoire HTBI primers, and CDR3 regions underwent Arm-PCR. TCRdb re-analysed the multiplex PCR reads in MiXCR, keeping a single row per CDR3 protein. The table shows 530,000 or so distinct CDR3 sequences, with about 16% occurring only once. These data were also filed under a second study, of T cells in Graves' hyperthyroidism and ophthalmopathy.

The source material was peripheral blood mononuclear cells (PBMCs), sampled at new diagnosis, from a patient treated with antithyroid drugs. The receptors come from a young man with Graves disease.

This clonotype was counted ten times or more. The V and J genes are TRBV27 and TRBJ2-5, with D possibly being TRBD2 (7 bases). CDR1 and CDR2 (germline): MNHEY, SMNVEV (reference sequence). Between the trimmed V and J ends, which lost 6 bases and 5 bases, there was a span of 28 bases. The CDR3 consists of 18 residues. The CDR3 here is CASRAPTTALRGGETQYF. Written as DNA, the CDR3 is TGTGCCAGCAGGGCACCGACGACAGCCCTGAGGGGGGGGGAGACCCAGTACTTC.

V and J are TRBV7-9 and TRBJ2-7, with 7 bases lining up with TRBD2. This CDR3 contains 16 residues. Trimming removed 5 bases from V and 3 bases from J; junction bases left unmatched: 13. Germline assignment: CDR1 SEHNR and CDR2 FQNEAQ (reference sequence). The CDR3: CASSLVGGEGFYEQYF. The CDR3 DNA reads TGTGCCAGCAGCCTAGTTGGGGGGGAAGGATTCTACGAGCAGTACTTC.

The chain recombines TRBV12-3 or TRBV12-4 with TRBJ1-2; D unclear. V lost 1 base and J 7 bases, leaving 10 bases between the germline ends. The CDR3 extends over 13 amino acids. CDR3 loop: CASSLEDVPGYTF. The CDR3 region has the DNA TGTGCCAGCAGTTTAGAGGACGTCCCTGGCTACACCTTC.

Ten or more counts support this clonotype. This chain uses TRBV12-5 with TRBJ2-1, with 13 bases lining up with TRBD2. This CDR3 contains 15 residues. Germline-derived CDR1 and CDR2 are LGHNT and FRNRAP. Trimming removed 6 bases from V and 8 bases from J; junction bases left unmatched: 7. CDR3 sequence (DNA): TGTGCTAGTGGCGGACTAGCGGGAGCTCGTCATGAGCAGTTCTTC. Translation gives CASGGLAGARHEQFF.

The table lists this clonotype with many counts. V is TRBV7-6 and J is TRBJ2-1; TRBD2 matches at 8 bases. This CDR3 is 11 amino acids long. CDR1 is SGHVS, CDR2 FNYEAQ, per germline. V dropped 5 bases and J dropped 13; count of bases not matched to a gene: 4. Here the CDR3 DNA reads TGTGCCAGCAGCAAGGGACTAGTTCAGTTCTTC. This translates into CASSKGLVQFF.

In its sample, this clonotype was seen many times. V usage is TRBV27 and J usage is TRBJ2-1; D gene uncertain. Germline loops: CDR1 MNHEY, CDR2 SMNVEV (reference sequence). There are 15 residues in the CDR3. The V and J ends lost 3 bases and 2 bases respectively, with 11 bases between them. The CDR3 protein is CASSLRSATYNEQFF. The DNA of the CDR3 is TGTGCCAGCAGTTTGAGGTCAGCCACCTACAATGAGCAGTTCTTC.

This clonotype was found many times. The chain employs TRBV28 and TRBJ1-1; TRBD1 agrees at 8 bases. Germline CDR1 MDHEN, CDR2 SYDVKM. The CDR3 is 13 residues long. The trim removed 10 bases at V and 3 bases at J, leaving 7 bases unmatched. CDR3 in DNA: TGTGCCATCATGGACAGGGCGGACACTGAAGCTTTCTTT. Its protein product is CAIMDRADTEAFF.

The rearrangement joins TRBV7-9 to TRBJ1-1; unclear D gene. CDR3 length: 15 amino acids. Trimming cost V 6 bases and J 1 base, with 15 bases left between them. CDR1 and CDR2 from the germline V gene are SEHNR and FQNEAQ (reference sequence). This CDR3 is CASREAGNGNTEAFF. CDR3 in DNA: TGTGCCAGCAGGGAGGCGGGAAACGGGAACACTGAAGCTTTCTTT.

The chain carries TRBV5-1 and TRBJ2-2, with 8 bases that match TRBD2. J lost 4 bases, V lost 4 bases, and 12 bases had no gene match. The CDR3 consists of 17 residues. Germline V lookup: CDR1 SGHRS, CDR2 YFSETQ. CDR3 region: CASSPGGSGELTGELFF. The DNA for the CDR3 is TGCGCCAGCAGCCCGGGAGGTAGCGGGGAACTCACCGGGGAGCTGTTTTTT.

The V call is TRBV7-9, the J call TRBJ2-1; perhaps D is TRBD1 or TRBD2 (5 bases each). The CDR3 spans 18 residues. V lost 5 bases and J lost 5, with 25 bases in between. Germline values: CDR1 SEHNR, CDR2 FQNEAQ (reference sequence). CDR3 amino acids: CASSPQGGGYGTDNEQFF. CDR3 DNA sequence: TGTGCCAGCAGCCCCCAAGGCGGTGGATACGGGACGGACAATGAGCAGTTCTTC.

This clonotype was detected many times. V and J are TRBV10-3 and TRBJ1-1, with D unresolved. Trimming removed 6 bases at V and 0 bases at J, with 2 bases between. In germline, CDR1 is ENHRY, CDR2 SYGVKD. The length of the CDR3 is 11 residues. CDR3 sequence reads: CAIRVNTEAFF. The CDR3 DNA reads TGTGCCATCAGGGTGAACACTGAAGCTTTCTTT.

This clonotype was seen repeatedly, ten times or more. This chain uses TRBV3-1 with TRBJ1-2, with 8 bases matching TRBD1. V shed 1 base and J 8 bases; nucleotides not matched to a gene: 9. CDR3 size: 15 residues. Germline loops: CDR1 LGHDT, CDR2 YNNKEL (reference sequence). The CDR3 DNA follows: TGTGCCAGCAGCCAAGGCCCGGACAGGGCAAGCGGCTACACCTTC. Its translation: CASSQGPDRASGYTF.

This clonotype was detected ten times or more. This sequence joins TRBV28 and TRBJ2-1; TRBD2 aligns across 9 bases. CDR1 is MDHEN and CDR2 is SYDVKM in the germline V gene. CDR3 size: 17 residues. V lost 3 bases to trimming and J lost 3 bases; unmatched junction nucleotides: 9. The CDR3 DNA is TGTGCCAGCAGTTTGGAGGGACTAGCATCTCTCTACAATGAGCAGTTCTTC. Translation: CASSLEGLASLYNEQFF.

This clonotype was observed a handful of times. The chain has TRBV5-1 and TRBJ2-5, with D perhaps matching TRBD1 (6 bases). Trimming shortened V by 2 bases and J by 3 bases, and 11 bases separated the two germline ends. Germline assignment: CDR1 SGHRS and CDR2 YFSETQ. The CDR3 totals 14 residues. CDR3 in DNA: TGCGCCAGCAGCTTAGGCCACAGGGAAGAGACCCAGTACTTC. Its protein product is CASSLGHREETQYF.

The chain recombines TRBV6-1 with TRBJ2-1; D tentatively reads TRBD1 or TRBD2 (5 bases each). Germline V gene lookup returns CDR1 MNHNS and CDR2 SASEGT. Between the trimmed V and J ends, which lost 10 bases and 6 bases, there was a span of 10 bases. The CDR3 consists of 11 residues. The CDR3 sequence is CATWDGNEQFF. The CDR3 nucleotides are TGTGCCACCTGGGACGGCAATGAGCAGTTCTTC.